The clone carrying this TCR beta chain was seen a handful of times. The antigen is not known. A single record per CDR3 protein comes from TCRdb applying MiXCR to the 5' RACE reads. The profile covers roughly 470,000 distinct CDR3 sequences, with roughly 13% appearing a single time and 0.8% to 1% taken by the ten largest. These data are taken from a study of identical twins. Overall study findings and caveats: The study based its conclusions on cross-sectional statistical analysis and did not follow the same donors. Models predicted less out-of-frame TCR alpha sharing in monozygotic twins than was found. Insertions ran lower in abundant cord blood beta clonotypes, though not in memory repertoires. In zero-insertion analyses, partial confounding could arise from invariant MAIT and iNKT cells.

Germline V gene data show CDR1 as KGHSH and CDR2 as LQKENI. Trimming took 3 bases from V and 8 from J; bases not matched to a gene: 14. The CDR3 totals 16 residues. These data were also reused for a study on yellow fever vaccine responses in identical twins.

J is TRBJ2-3 and V is TRBV18; 7 positions agree with TRBD2. The origin of this receptor is a woman between 18 and 30 years old in good health. Sequencing was carried out using CD4+ T cells sorted from blood. This chain's CDR3 is CASSPRRGDVIATQYF. CDR3 DNA sequence: TGTGCCAGCTCACCGCGTCGGGGGGATGTAATTGCTACGCAGTATTTT.